This TCR beta chain was found in a study of blood T cell repertoires in COVID-19. Overall study: There were acute and convalescent COVID-19 samples, and they came from the United States, Italy and Spain.

The CDR3 is made up of 12 amino acids. Germline V CDR1 and CDR2: SGDLS, YYNGEE. J was trimmed by 6 bases and V by 4 bases; bases with no gene match: 1. Libraries were prepared by immunoSEQ multiplex PCR; TCRdb keeps only in-frame clonotypes and omits some of them. The sample lists about 190,000 clones, under 80% seen once, with about 13% in the top ten. The material sequenced was peripheral blood. The chain uses TRBV9 and TRBJ1-2; 9 bases align to TRBD1. The receptor's source is a man aged 50-60 years who had recovered from COVID-19. The CDR3 DNA reads TGTGCCAGCAGCCGGGACAGGGATGGCTACACCTTC. Translating gives CASSRDRDGYTF.